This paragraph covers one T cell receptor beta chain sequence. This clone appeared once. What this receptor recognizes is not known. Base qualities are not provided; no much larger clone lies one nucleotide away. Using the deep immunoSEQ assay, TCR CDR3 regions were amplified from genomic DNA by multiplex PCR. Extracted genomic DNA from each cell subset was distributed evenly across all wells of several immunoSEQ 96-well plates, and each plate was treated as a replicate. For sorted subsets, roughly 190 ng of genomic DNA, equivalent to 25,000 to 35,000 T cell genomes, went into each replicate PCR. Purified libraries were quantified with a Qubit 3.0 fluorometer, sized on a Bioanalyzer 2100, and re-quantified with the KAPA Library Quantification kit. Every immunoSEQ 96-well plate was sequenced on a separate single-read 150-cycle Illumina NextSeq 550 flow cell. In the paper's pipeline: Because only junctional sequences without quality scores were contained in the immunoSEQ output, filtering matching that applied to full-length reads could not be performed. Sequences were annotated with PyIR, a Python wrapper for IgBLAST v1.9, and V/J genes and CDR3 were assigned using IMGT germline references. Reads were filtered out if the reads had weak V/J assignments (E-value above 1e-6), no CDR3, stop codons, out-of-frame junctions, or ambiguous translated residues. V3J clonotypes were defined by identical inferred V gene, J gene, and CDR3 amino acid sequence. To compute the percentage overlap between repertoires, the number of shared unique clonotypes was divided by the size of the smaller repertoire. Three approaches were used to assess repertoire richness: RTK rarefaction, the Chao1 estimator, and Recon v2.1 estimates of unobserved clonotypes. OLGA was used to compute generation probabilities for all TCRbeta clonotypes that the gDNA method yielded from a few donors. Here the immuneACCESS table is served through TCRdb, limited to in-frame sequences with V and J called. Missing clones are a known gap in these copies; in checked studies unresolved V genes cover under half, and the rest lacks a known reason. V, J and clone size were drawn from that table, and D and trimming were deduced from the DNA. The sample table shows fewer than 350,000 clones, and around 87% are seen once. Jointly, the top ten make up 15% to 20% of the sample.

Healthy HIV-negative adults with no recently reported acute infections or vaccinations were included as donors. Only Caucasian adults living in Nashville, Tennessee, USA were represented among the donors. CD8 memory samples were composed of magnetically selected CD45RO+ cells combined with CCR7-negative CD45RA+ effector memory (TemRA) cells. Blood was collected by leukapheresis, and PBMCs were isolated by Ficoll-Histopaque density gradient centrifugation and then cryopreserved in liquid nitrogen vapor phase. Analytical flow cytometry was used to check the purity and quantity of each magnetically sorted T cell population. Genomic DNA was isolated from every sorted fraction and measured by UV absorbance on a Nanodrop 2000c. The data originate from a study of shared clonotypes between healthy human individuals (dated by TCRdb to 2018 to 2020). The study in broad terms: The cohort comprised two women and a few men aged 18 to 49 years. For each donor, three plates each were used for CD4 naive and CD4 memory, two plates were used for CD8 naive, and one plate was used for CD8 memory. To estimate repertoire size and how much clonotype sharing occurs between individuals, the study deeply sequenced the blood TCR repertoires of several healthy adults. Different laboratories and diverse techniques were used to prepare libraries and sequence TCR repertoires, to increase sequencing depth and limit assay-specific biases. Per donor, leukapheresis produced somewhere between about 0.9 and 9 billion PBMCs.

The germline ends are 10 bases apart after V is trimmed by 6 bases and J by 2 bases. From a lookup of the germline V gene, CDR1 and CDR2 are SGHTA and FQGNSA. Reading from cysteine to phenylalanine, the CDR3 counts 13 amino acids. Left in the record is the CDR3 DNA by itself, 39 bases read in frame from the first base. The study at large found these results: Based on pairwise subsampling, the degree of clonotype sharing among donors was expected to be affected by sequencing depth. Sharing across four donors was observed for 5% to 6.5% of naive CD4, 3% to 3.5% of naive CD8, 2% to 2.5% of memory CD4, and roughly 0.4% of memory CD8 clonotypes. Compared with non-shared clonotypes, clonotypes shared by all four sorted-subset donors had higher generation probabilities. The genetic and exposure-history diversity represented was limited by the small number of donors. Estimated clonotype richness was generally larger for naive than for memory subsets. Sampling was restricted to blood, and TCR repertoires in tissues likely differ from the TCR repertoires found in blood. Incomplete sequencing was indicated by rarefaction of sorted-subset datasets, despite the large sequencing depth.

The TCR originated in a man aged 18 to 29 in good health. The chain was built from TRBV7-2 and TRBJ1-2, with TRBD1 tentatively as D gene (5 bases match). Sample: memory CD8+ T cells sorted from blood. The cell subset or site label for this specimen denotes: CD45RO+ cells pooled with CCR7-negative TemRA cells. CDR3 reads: CASRVTENYGYTF. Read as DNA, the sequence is TGTGCCAGCAGGGTGACAGAGAACTATGGCTACACCTTC.